The 20 T cell receptor beta chains in this list originate from one sample, sequenced in a study of blood T cell repertoires in COVID-19. Method: immunoSEQ multiplex PCR; TCRdb's copy keeps in-frame clones and lacks some. This sample has 35,000 to 50,000 clones, with around 87% found just once. Sample: peripheral blood. These receptors were taken from a woman aged 80 or older with active COVID-19.

The chain couples TRBV27 to TRBJ2-1; D gene unclear. Looked up from germline, CDR1 is MNHEY and CDR2 is SMNVEV (reference sequence). V lost 0 bases and J 7 bases, leaving 10 bases between the germline ends. The length of the CDR3 is 14 residues. The CDR3: CASSLSRLNNEQFF. CDR3 DNA: TGTGCCAGCAGTTTATCGCGACTGAATAATGAGCAGTTCTTC.

J is TRBJ2-3 and V is TRBV7-8; 8 nucleotides agree with TRBD2. Trimming cost V 5 bases and J 0 bases; bases outside gene matches: 10. The CDR3 is 17 amino acids. The germline V gene has CDR1 SGHVS and CDR2 FQNEAQ. CDR3 in amino acids: CASSKKRGPTSTDTQYF. DNA for the CDR3: TGTGCCAGCAGCAAGAAGCGGGGGCCAACTAGCACAGATACGCAGTATTTT.

This chain links TRBV5-1 with TRBJ1-3; 7 nucleotides match TRBD1. This CDR3 spans 17 amino acids. Trimming took 4 bases from V and 2 from J; bases not matched to a gene: 12. The germline V gene has CDR1 SGHRS and CDR2 YFSETQ. CDR3 region: CASSARLTGEPGNTIYF. The CDR3 region has the DNA TGCGCCAGCAGCGCCCGTTTAACAGGGGAGCCTGGAAACACCATATATTTT.

V is TRBV19 and J is TRBJ2-2; D is perhaps TRBD1 (5 bases). The CDR3 length is 16 residues. The V end was cut by 3 bases, the J end by 4 bases, with 15 bases between. CDR1 LNHDA and CDR2 SQIVND come from the germline V gene (reference sequence). CDR3 in amino acids: CASSIALGLGTGELFF. The CDR3 DNA reads TGTGCCAGTAGTATTGCGCTGGGGCTGGGCACCGGGGAGCTGTTTTTT.

The chain carries TRBV30 and TRBJ2-1; weak D call: TRBD2 (7 bases). Per germline, CDR1 GTSNPN and CDR2 SVGIG (reference sequence). Trimming removed 3 bases from V and 4 bases from J, with 13 bases in between. This CDR3 region has 14 residues. In nucleotides, the CDR3 is TGTGCCTGGAGACGGCGGGGGCCGTACAATGAGCAGTTCTTC. Amino acids: CAWRRRGPYNEQFF.

In DNA, the CDR3 is TGTGCCAGCAGCTTCACTAGTAACTACAATGAGCAGTTCTTC. Residues: CASSFTSNYNEQFF. This chain joins TRBV7-2 and TRBJ2-1; a weak D match, TRBD2 (5 bases). This CDR3 is built from 14 residues. Germline CDR1 is SGHTA and CDR2 is FQGNSA. Trimming pared 3 bases from V and 3 bases from J, leaving 9 bases between.

The chain combines TRBV12-3 or TRBV12-4 with TRBJ1-2, with 8 bases aligning to TRBD1. This CDR3 region has 12 residues. The V gene end was trimmed by 5 bases and the J gene end by 5 bases; junction bases not matched to a gene: 1. The CDR3 reads CASSRQGYGYTF. Written as DNA, the CDR3 is TGTGCCAGCAGTCGACAGGGGTATGGCTACACCTTC.

V and J are TRBV2 and TRBJ1-4; no firm D call. CDR3 length: 13 residues. Germline CDR1 reads SNHLY; CDR2 reads FYNNEI. The ends were cut back, 7 bases at V and 3 bases at J, with 9 bases in the middle. The CDR3 coding sequence is TGTGCCAGCACCGCCCGGGCTAATGAAAAACTGTTTTTT. Translated: CASTARANEKLFF.

This clone was seen a handful of times. Here the CDR3 reads CASSHMNTEAFF. CDR3 nucleotides: TGTGCCAGCAGTCACATGAACACTGAAGCTTTCTTT. The chain is built from TRBV6-5 and TRBJ1-1; no clear D. V was trimmed by 5 bases and J by 0 bases, leaving 4 bases between them. The germline gives CDR1 MNHEY, CDR2 SVGAGI. The CDR3 runs to 12 residues.

This clone was counted a few times. V usage is TRBV19 and J usage is TRBJ1-6; 10 bases agree with TRBD1. This CDR3 contains 13 residues. Looked up from germline, CDR1 is LNHDA and CDR2 is SQIVND (reference sequence). V lost 5 bases, J lost 8 bases, and 0 bases stayed unmatched. The CDR3 loop is CASSGQGDSPLHF. The CDR3 DNA follows: TGTGCCAGTAGTGGACAGGGGGATTCACCCCTCCACTTT.

This chain links TRBV5-5 with TRBJ1-1; 8 bases match TRBD1. CDR3 size: 15 residues. With V trimmed by 1 base and J by 5 bases, 7 bases remained unmatched. The germline V gene encodes CDR1 SGHKS and CDR2 YYEKEE (reference sequence). The CDR3 reads CASSLYGQGRTEAFF. CDR3 DNA: TGTGCCAGCAGCTTGTACGGACAGGGAAGGACTGAAGCTTTCTTT.

The genes are TRBV5-4 and TRBJ1-4, with a tentative D call TRBD1 (5 bases). CDR3 length: 14 residues. With 1 base removed from V and 8 bases from J, the gap between germline ends came to 12 bases. Germline-derived CDR1 and CDR2 are SGHNT and YYREEE (reference sequence). The DNA for the CDR3 is TGTGCCAGCAGCTTGAGGCAGGGTGAAGAAAAACTGTTTTTT. Translated, it gives CASSLRQGEEKLFF.

This clone is classed as medium-sized. The rearrangement links TRBV2 to TRBJ1-2; 7 bases line up with TRBD1. In germline, CDR1 is SNHLY, CDR2 FYNNEI. The CDR3 extends over 15 amino acids. The trim removed 6 bases at V and 3 bases at J, leaving 10 bases unmatched. This CDR3 is CASRPGRGRDYGYTF. The CDR3 bases are TGTGCCAGCAGGCCCGGGAGGGGGCGGGACTATGGCTACACCTTC.

The chain combines TRBV5-4 with TRBJ1-2, with D possibly TRBD1 on 5 matching bases. CDR3 length: 15 amino acids. CDR1 is SGHNT and CDR2 is YYREEE in the germline V gene (reference sequence). V gave up 0 bases and J gave up 6 bases, with 15 bases separating them. The CDR3: CASSLVGRVADGYTF. The DNA for the CDR3 is TGTGCCAGCAGCTTGGTGGGCAGGGTCGCCGATGGCTACACCTTC. The whole variable domain, filled in from reference TRBV5-4 and TRBJ1-2, reads ETGVTQSPTHLIKTRGQQVTLRCSSQSGHNTVSWYQQALGQGPQFIFQYYREEENGRGNFPPRFSGLQFPNYSSELNVNALELDDSALYLCASSLVGRVADGYTFGSGTRLTVV.

The genes are TRBV19 and TRBJ2-2; unclear D gene. CDR1 is LNHDA and CDR2 is SQIVND in the germline V gene (reference sequence). V dropped 9 bases and J dropped 0 bases, with 8 bases sitting between them. The CDR3 has 13 amino acids. The CDR3, as DNA: TGTGCCAGCAGATCAGCGAACACCGGGGAGCTGTTTTTT. This gives the protein CASRSANTGELFF.

This chain connects TRBV5-3 to TRBJ1-2, with 8 positions matching TRBD1. TRBV5-3 is filed as an ORF, its function uncertain. This CDR3 is built from 16 residues. J gave up 4 bases and V 1 base, and 9 bases lay outside the gene matches. CDR3 region: CARSLSRGTGPYGYTF. The CDR3 nucleotides are TGTGCCAGAAGCTTGTCCCGCGGGACAGGCCCCTATGGCTACACCTTC.

The rearrangement joins TRBV24-1 to TRBJ2-2; 7 positions match TRBD1. Germline-derived CDR1 and CDR2 are KGHDR and SFDVKD. The V segment lost 5 bases and the J segment 5 bases; nucleotides outside the gene matches: 13. CDR3 size: 17 residues. The CDR3 region is CATSVPLGQDGTGELFF. CDR3 bases: TGTGCCACCAGTGTCCCCCTCGGACAGGACGGGACCGGGGAGCTGTTTTTT.

The J gene is TRBJ2-1, the V gene TRBV11-1, with D perhaps matching TRBD2 (7 bases). Germline V CDR1 and CDR2: SGHAT, FQDESV (reference sequence). The CDR3 covers 13 residues. The V end was cut by 1 base, the J end by 9 bases, with 10 bases between. The CDR3 DNA reads as TGTGCCAGCAGCTTAGGGCGGGGGCGTGAGCAGTTCTTC. The encoded protein is CASSLGRGREQFF.

The chain links TRBV24-1 to TRBJ1-4, with TRBD1 identical over 9 bases. Per germline, CDR1 KGHDR and CDR2 SFDVKD. CDR3 length: 16 amino acids. The V and J ends lost 3 bases and 8 bases, in that order; junction bases with no gene match: 9. CDR3 sequence reads: CATSDPRDRDGEKLFF. CDR3 in DNA: TGTGCCACCAGTGATCCCCGGGACAGGGACGGGGAAAAACTGTTTTTT.

This chain links TRBV4-3 with TRBJ1-4; D remains unclear. The length of the CDR3 is 16 residues. Germline V gene data show CDR1 as LGHNA and CDR2 as YSLEER. V shed 1 base and J shed 4 bases, with 13 bases lying between them. CDR3 sequence (DNA): TGCGCCAGCAGCCAAGTCCATACATCGAATAATGAAAAACTGTTTTTT. It specifies CASSQVHTSNNEKLFF.